Below, 32 T cell receptor beta chains from the same sample are listed, as sequenced in a study of blood T cell repertoires in COVID-19. The data were produced by immunoSEQ multiplex PCR, yet TCRdb's version contains in-frame clones alone and is incomplete. The sample lists approximately 380,000 clones; roughly 90% were seen once. Material for sequencing was PBMCs or T cells enriched from blood (not recorded which). The receptors come from a woman between 35 and 50 years old who had been exposed to COVID-19.

The genes are TRBV7-3 and TRBJ2-2, with 9 bases matching TRBD1. Germline lookup yields CDR1 SGHTA and CDR2 FQGTGA. V lost 5 bases and J lost 5; bases outside the gene matches: 9. The CDR3 extends over 16 amino acids. The CDR3 loop reads CASSRYGDRVTGELFF. The CDR3 DNA is TGTGCCAGCAGCCGATACGGGGACAGGGTTACCGGGGAGCTGTTTTTT.

In nucleotides, the CDR3 is TGTGCCAGCAGTTTAATCTGGGGGGACCCTCGGGGAAAACTGTTTTTT. This gives the protein CASSLIWGDPRGKLFF. The V gene is TRBV27, the J gene TRBJ1-4, with D perhaps TRBD1 (5 bases). The CDR3 has 16 amino acids. V lost 2 bases and J lost 10, with 20 bases in between. CDR1 is MNHEY and CDR2 is SMNVEV in the germline V gene (reference sequence).

This chain connects TRBV19 to TRBJ1-5; D might be TRBD1 (5 bases). The CDR3 is 15 amino acids. V was trimmed by 10 bases and J by 2 bases, leaving 18 bases between them. CDR1 and CDR2 (germline): LNHDA, SQIVND (reference sequence). CDR3 region: CATWGVYSGNQPQHF. Written as DNA, the CDR3 is TGTGCCACCTGGGGGGTCTATTCGGGCAATCAGCCCCAGCATTTT.

The rearrangement uses TRBV7-9 and TRBJ2-3; 10 bases align to TRBD1. The CDR3 consists of 17 residues. Germline V gene data show CDR1 as SEHNR and CDR2 as FQNEAQ (reference sequence). V lost 5 bases, J lost 2 bases, and 10 bases stayed unmatched. The CDR3 bases are TGTGCCAGCAGCCTAATTCCGGGACAGGGGTACACAGATACGCAGTATTTT. This codes for CASSLIPGQGYTDTQYF.

V and J are TRBV18 and TRBJ1-3; 7 positions agree with TRBD1. CDR1 KGHSH and CDR2 LQKENI come from the germline V gene. There are 15 residues in the CDR3. The J segment lost 6 bases and the V segment lost 3 bases, leaving 8 bases of the junction unmatched. CDR3 nucleotides: TGTGCCAGCTCACCGCGGACAGGACAGGCAAACACCATATATTTT. Residues: CASSPRTGQANTIYF.

The chain recombines TRBV6-5 with TRBJ1-6; 9 nucleotides align to TRBD1. Trimming cost V 4 bases and J 7 bases; bases outside gene matches: 8. There are 16 residues in the CDR3. Germline CDR1 MNHEY, CDR2 SVGAGI. The CDR3 sequence is CASSFRRTGENSPLHF. The CDR3 bases are TGTGCCAGCAGTTTCAGACGGACAGGGGAAAATTCACCCCTCCACTTT.

The V and J genes are TRBV5-1 and TRBJ2-5; a possible D gene is TRBD2 (5 bases). CDR3 length: 16 amino acids. V lost 1 base, J lost 2 bases, and 15 bases lay in between. Looked up from germline, CDR1 is SGHRS and CDR2 is YFSETQ. CDR3 loop: CASSLTIQTGQETQYF. The CDR3, as DNA: TGCGCCAGCAGCTTGACCATCCAGACGGGACAAGAGACCCAGTACTTC.

This rearrangement joins TRBV6-5 to TRBJ2-7; 8 bases map to TRBD2. The CDR3 spans 15 residues. From germline, CDR1 is MNHEY and CDR2 SVGAGI. V lost 2 bases and J lost 7; bases outside the gene matches: 10. CDR3 bases: TGTGCCAGCAGTTACAGTCGCGGGGGGCGTAGGGAGCAGTACTTC. Translated: CASSYSRGGRREQYF.

The V and J genes are TRBV15 and TRBJ1-2, with D perhaps TRBD1 (6 bases). The CDR3 loop spans 16 amino acids. Germline assignment: CDR1 LNHNV and CDR2 YYDKDF (reference sequence). Trimming removed 0 bases from V and 2 bases from J, with 13 bases in between. The CDR3 protein is CATSRELTGLNYGYTF. In DNA, the CDR3 is TGTGCCACCAGCAGAGAACTGACAGGTTTAAACTATGGCTACACCTTC.

The V call is TRBV29-1, the J call TRBJ1-3, with 7 bases aligning to TRBD1. The trim removed 7 bases at V and 0 bases at J, leaving 6 bases unmatched. Germline CDR1 reads SQVTM; CDR2 reads ANQGSEA. The CDR3 is made up of 14 amino acids. The CDR3 DNA follows: TGCAGCGCCCTGACAGGGATCTCTGGAAACACCATATATTTT. It yields the protein CSALTGISGNTIYF.

The chain couples TRBV18 to TRBJ1-4; a possible D gene is TRBD1 (6 bases). In germline, CDR1 is KGHSH, CDR2 LQKENI. Between the trimmed V and J ends, which lost 6 bases and 0 bases, there was a span of 17 bases. The CDR3 has 17 residues. The CDR3 sequence is CASSNRVGATTNEKLFF. Written as DNA, the CDR3 is TGTGCCAGCTCGAACAGGGTCGGCGCAACAACTAATGAAAAACTGTTTTTT.

The J gene is TRBJ2-7, the V gene TRBV9; the D is unclear. Per germline, CDR1 SGDLS and CDR2 YYNGEE. The CDR3 is 14 amino acids. Trimming pared 0 bases from V and 2 bases from J, leaving 9 bases between. CDR3 protein: CASSVAAVTYEQYF. CDR3 in DNA: TGTGCCAGCAGCGTAGCGGCGGTTACCTACGAGCAGTACTTC.

This chain uses TRBV2 with TRBJ2-7; perhaps TRBD1 as D (7 bases). The CDR3 sequence is 15 residues long. Germline CDR1 reads SNHLY; CDR2 reads FYNNEI. The germline V and J ends were trimmed by 6 bases and 1 base, with 16 bases remaining between them. The CDR3 region has the DNA TGTGCCAGCAGATACAGACAGGGAGGTTCCTACGAGCAGTACTTC. Amino acids: CASRYRQGGSYEQYF.

The chain recombines TRBV7-2 with TRBJ1-6, with D possibly TRBD1 on 6 matching bases. Germline CDR1 and CDR2: SGHTA and FQGNSA. The V and J ends lost 5 bases and 0 bases respectively, with 11 bases between them. The CDR3 consists of 16 residues. CDR3 residues: CASSLEGGSYNSPLHF. CDR3 nucleotides: TGTGCCAGCAGCCTAGAAGGGGGCTCCTATAATTCACCCCTCCACTTT.

V usage is TRBV13 and J usage is TRBJ1-4, with D possibly being TRBD1 (5 bases). Trimming left V 6 bases short and J 2 bases short, with 16 bases between. CDR1 PRHDT and CDR2 FYEKMQ come from the germline V gene (reference sequence). There are 16 residues in the CDR3. The CDR3 sequence: CASSPRRWGTNEKLFF. The CDR3 bases are TGTGCCAGCAGTCCCCGCCGGTGGGGCACTAATGAAAAACTGTTTTTT.

Notes on this clone: The identical CDR3 is also encoded by other nucleotide sequences in the sample. The chain uses TRBV3-1 (or the pseudogene TRBV3-2) and TRBJ1-6; TRBD1 agrees at 9 bases. Germline CDR1 reads LGHDT; CDR2 reads YNNKEL (reference sequence). The CDR3 sequence is 16 residues long. Trimming removed 0 bases from V and 10 bases from J; junction bases left unmatched: 7. CDR3 DNA sequence: TGTGCCAGCAGCCAAGATCGGGGACAGGGTGGGTCACCCCTCCACTTT. As protein: CASSQDRGQGGSPLHF.

The V gene is TRBV3-1 (or the pseudogene TRBV3-2), the J gene TRBJ2-5; D possibly corresponds to TRBD2 (5 bases). Trimming removed 1 base at V and 2 bases at J, with 14 bases between. The CDR3 covers 16 residues. Germline CDR1 LGHDT, CDR2 YNNKEL (reference sequence). CDR3 nucleotides: TGTGCCAGCAGCCAAGGGCCACTAGTGCTACAAGAGACCCAGTACTTC. This translates into CASSQGPLVLQETQYF.

This chain uses TRBV4-1 with TRBJ2-7; no reliable D call. The germline V gene encodes CDR1 MGHRA and CDR2 YSYEKL. V was pared by 1 base and J by 3 bases, with 10 bases between. The CDR3 contains 14 residues. CDR3 DNA: TGCGCCAGCAGCCAAGTTGCACAGATCTACGAGCAGTACTTC. Residues: CASSQVAQIYEQYF.

This clone was observed once. This rearrangement joins TRBV29-1 to TRBJ2-1; tentatively, D is TRBD2 (5 bases). Looked up from germline, CDR1 is SQVTM and CDR2 is ANQGSEA. The V and J ends lost 7 bases and 4 bases respectively, with 11 bases between them. This CDR3 spans 12 amino acids. The CDR3 DNA sequence: TGCAGCGGGAGCGGAAATTACAATGAGCAGTTCTTC. It specifies CSGSGNYNEQFF.

This chain joins TRBV14 and TRBJ1-2; 8 bases fit TRBD1. This CDR3 has 16 residues. V lost 5 bases, J lost 8 bases, and 16 bases stayed unmatched. Looked up from germline, CDR1 is SGHDN and CDR2 is FVKESK. The CDR3 loop reads CASSAETGAPYGGYTF. CDR3 coding DNA: TGTGCCAGCAGCGCCGAGACAGGGGCCCCCTATGGGGGCTACACCTTC.

V and J are TRBV9 and TRBJ1-5; 7 bases are a match to TRBD1. The germline V gene encodes CDR1 SGDLS and CDR2 YYNGEE. The CDR3 has 15 amino acids. V shed 4 bases, J shed 7 bases, and the junction held 11 bases outside the gene matches. DNA of the CDR3: TGTGCCAGCAGCCCGGAGGGGGCATTAGGACAGCCCCAGCATTTT. It is translated as CASSPEGALGQPQHF.

The chain joins TRBV25-1 to TRBJ1-2, with TRBD1 matching 8 bases. Germline V gene data show CDR1 as MGHDK and CDR2 as SYGVNS. With V trimmed by 3 bases and J by 3 bases, 6 bases remained unmatched. This CDR3 region has 15 residues. The CDR3, as DNA: TGTGCCAGCAGTGACAGGGGGCGCGCAGACTATGGCTACACCTTC. This encodes CASSDRGRADYGYTF.

The V call is TRBV6-5, the J call TRBJ2-1, with D possibly matching TRBD2 (7 bases). Germline CDR1 is MNHEY and CDR2 is SVGAGI. The CDR3 is made up of 14 amino acids. Trimming removed 7 bases at V and 4 bases at J, with 14 bases between. CDR3 protein: CASKRRGAYNEQFF. In nucleotides, the CDR3 is TGTGCCAGCAAGCGACGGGGGGCGTACAATGAGCAGTTCTTC.

The CDR3 DNA reads TGTGCCAGCAGTTACGCAAGGACAGGGGGTGGAGGCTACACCTTC. This sequence encodes CASSYARTGGGGYTF. This chain links TRBV6-5 with TRBJ1-2, with TRBD1 matching over 10 bases. CDR1 is MNHEY and CDR2 is SVGAGI in the germline V gene. This CDR3 is built from 15 residues. The junction had 8 bases not matched to a gene; V was cut back by 2 bases and J by 8 bases.

This sequence joins TRBV3-1 (or the pseudogene TRBV3-2) and TRBJ1-6; the D is unclear. From germline, CDR1 is LGHDT and CDR2 YNNKEL (reference sequence). Trimming took off 4 bases at V and 8 bases at J, with 9 bases between the two ends. The CDR3 runs 13 residues. As DNA, the CDR3 is TGTGCCAGCAGCCTATCTACTGATTCACCCCTCCACTTT. This sequence encodes CASSLSTDSPLHF.

This CDR3 reads CASSPGAANQPQHF. The CDR3 DNA sequence: TGTGCCAGCTCACCAGGGGCAGCTAATCAGCCCCAGCATTTT. This chain joins TRBV18 and TRBJ1-5; D may be TRBD1 (5 bases). There are 14 residues in the CDR3. The V end was cut by 2 bases, the J end by 4 bases, with 9 bases between. Per the germline V gene, CDR1 is KGHSH and CDR2 is LQKENI.

A remark on this clone: The junction departs from germline at one end; a sequencing error may be responsible. The genes are TRBV5-8 and TRBJ2-2; 9 nucleotides line up with TRBD2. The germline V gene has CDR1 SGHTS and CDR2 YDEGEE. The CDR3 contains 14 residues. CDR3 amino acids: CASSLNAPSGKLFF. The CDR3 DNA follows: TGTGCCAGCAGCTTGAATGCCCCTAGCGGGAAGCTGTTTTTT.

The V gene is TRBV7-8, the J gene TRBJ2-4; TRBD1 aligns across 8 bases. Germline trimming cut 5 bases from V and 6 bases from J; bases unmatched to any gene: 15. This CDR3 region has 17 residues. Germline CDR1 and CDR2: SGHVS and FQNEAQ. CDR3 DNA sequence: TGTGCCAGCAGCCACCGCCCCTTAACAGGGGGTGGAAACATTCAGTACTTC. Residues: CASSHRPLTGGGNIQYF.

This clone was counted a single time. The chain has TRBV11-1 and TRBJ2-3, with 7 bases aligning to TRBD1. CDR1 and CDR2 from the germline V gene are SGHAT and FQDESV (reference sequence). The CDR3 has 15 residues. J was trimmed by 3 bases and V by 3 bases; bases with no gene match: 6. CDR3 coding DNA: TGTGCCAGCAGCTTGAGAGGACAGGTTACAGATACGCAGTATTTT. It specifies CASSLRGQVTDTQYF.

This chain connects TRBV7-2 to TRBJ2-7; 8 nucleotides align to TRBD1. Germline lookup yields CDR1 SGHTA and CDR2 FQGNSA. V was pared by 5 bases and J by 0 bases, with 9 bases of the junction left unmatched. CDR3 length: 16 residues. The CDR3 DNA is TGTGCCAGCAGCCCCCGACAGGGGACCTTCTCCTACGAGCAGTACTTC. Protein sequence: CASSPRQGTFSYEQYF.

V usage is TRBV19 and J usage is TRBJ1-2; 7 bases map to TRBD1. Germline V lookup: CDR1 LNHDA, CDR2 SQIVND (reference sequence). This CDR3 contains 12 residues. The CDR3 region is CAITDRVGGYTF. The CDR3 coding sequence is TGTGCAATTACCGACAGGGTGGGCGGCTACACCTTC.

About this clone itself: Other nucleotide sequences from this sample produce the same CDR3. The chain uses TRBV18 and TRBJ1-1; D unclear. This CDR3 has 13 residues. V was clipped by 3 bases and J by 2 bases, with 7 bases between them. Germline assignment: CDR1 KGHSH and CDR2 LQKENI. CDR3 nucleotides: TGTGCCAGCTCACCGCCAGGAAACACTGAAGCTTTCTTT. It translates to CASSPPGNTEAFF.